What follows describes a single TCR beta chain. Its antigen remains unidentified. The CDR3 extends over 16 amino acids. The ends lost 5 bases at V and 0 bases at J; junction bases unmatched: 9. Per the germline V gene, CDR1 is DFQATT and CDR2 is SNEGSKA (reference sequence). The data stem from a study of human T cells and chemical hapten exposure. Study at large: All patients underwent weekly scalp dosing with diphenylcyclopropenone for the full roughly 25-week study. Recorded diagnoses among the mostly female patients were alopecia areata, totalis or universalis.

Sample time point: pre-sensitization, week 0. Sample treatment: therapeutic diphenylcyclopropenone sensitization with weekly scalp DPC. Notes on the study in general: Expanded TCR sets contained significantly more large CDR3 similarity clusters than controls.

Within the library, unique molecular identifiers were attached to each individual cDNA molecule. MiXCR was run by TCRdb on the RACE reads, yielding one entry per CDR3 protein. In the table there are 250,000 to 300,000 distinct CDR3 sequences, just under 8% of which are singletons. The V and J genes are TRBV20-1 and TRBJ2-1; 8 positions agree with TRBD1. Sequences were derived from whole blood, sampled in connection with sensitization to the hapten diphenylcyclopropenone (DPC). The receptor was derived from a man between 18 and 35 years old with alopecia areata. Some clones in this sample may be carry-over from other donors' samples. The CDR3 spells CSARRATGGSYNEQFF. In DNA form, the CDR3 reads TGCAGTGCTCGCCGAGCAACAGGGGGCTCCTACAATGAGCAGTTCTTC.